These 30 T cell receptor beta chains originate from one sample sequenced in a study (dated by TCRdb to about 2016). The protocol used for the library was RT-PCR. Reads for this sample came from an Illumina MiSeq. Using fastp at Q25 and MiXCR, TCRdb reprocessed the public reads and kept productive beta chains. Every distinct CDR3 protein forms one entry, paired with its most common genes and DNA. Present in this sample are hundreds of thousands of distinct CDR3 sequences, 14% of which were seen just once. Around 3.3% of the sample rests with the top ten. Sequenced material: memory CD4+ T cells from blood. The receptors derive from a female donor in good health, serving as a healthy control.

V usage is TRBV3-1 and J usage is TRBJ2-1; 8 bases are a match to TRBD2. Trimming removed 5 bases from V and 9 bases from J; junction bases left unmatched: 15. Germline V gene lookup returns CDR1 LGHDT and CDR2 YNNKEL (reference sequence). The CDR3 sequence is 16 residues long. The CDR3 sequence: CASSSRAGAGVGEQFF. CDR3 in DNA: TGTGCCAGCAGCTCCCGTGCGGGAGCGGGAGTGGGTGAGCAGTTCTTC.

The rearrangement joins TRBV20-1 to TRBJ2-7; perhaps D is TRBD1 or TRBD2 (5 bases each). Trimming shortened V by 2 bases and J by 6 bases, and 20 bases separated the two germline ends. Germline lookup yields CDR1 DFQATT and CDR2 SNEGSKA (reference sequence). The CDR3 length is 15 residues. CDR3 nucleotide sequence: TGCAGTGCTAGACATCCGGGGCTAGCTTTTGGCGAGCAGTACTTC. It yields the protein CSARHPGLAFGEQYF.

At least ten counts were recorded for this clonotype. The chain links TRBV12-3 or TRBV12-4 to TRBJ2-3; D ambiguous. V lost 5 bases and J 4 bases, leaving 13 bases between the germline ends. CDR3 length: 14 residues. The CDR3 region has the DNA TGTGCCAGCAGTCCGGACCGTCGGGCAGATACGCAGTATTTT. This translates into CASSPDRRADTQYF.

This clonotype was detected only a few times. This chain joins TRBV7-9 and TRBJ1-2, with TRBD1 identical over 7 bases. CDR3 size: 16 residues. Per germline, CDR1 SEHNR and CDR2 FQNEAQ (reference sequence). V lost 4 bases, J lost 4 bases, and 12 bases stayed unmatched. The CDR3 is CASSSRTGAKGYGYTF. The CDR3 DNA reads TGTGCCAGCAGCTCACGGACAGGAGCGAAGGGCTATGGCTACACCTTC.

There are a few counts of this clonotype. The rearrangement links TRBV20-1 to TRBJ2-7; possible D gene TRBD1, 7 bases. The V gene's germline CDR1 is DFQATT and CDR2 SNEGSKA (reference sequence). V was pared by 3 bases and J by 4 bases, with 16 bases between. The CDR3 is 14 amino acids. CDR3 sequence: CSASPRDRFYEQYF. Written as DNA, the CDR3 is TGCAGTGCTAGCCCGCGGGACAGATTTTACGAGCAGTACTTC.

This clonotype was counted between two and nine times. The chain recombines TRBV20-1 with TRBJ2-2; D is unclear. V was trimmed by 0 bases and J by 0 bases, leaving 11 bases between them. The CDR3 has 16 residues. Germline CDR1 reads DFQATT; CDR2 reads SNEGSKA (reference sequence). The CDR3 coding sequence is TGCAGTGCTAGAGATCGGCTCGGTCCGAACACCGGGGAGCTGTTTTTT. Amino acid sequence: CSARDRLGPNTGELFF.

The J gene is TRBJ2-7, the V gene TRBV12-3 or TRBV12-4; D is unclear. The CDR3 sequence is 13 residues long. Trimming took off 2 bases at V and 5 bases at J, with 10 bases between the two ends. The CDR3 nucleotides are TGTGCCAGCAGTTTACTAGATATGAACGAGCAGTACTTC. Translated, it gives CASSLLDMNEQYF.

This clonotype was observed a few times. The V gene is TRBV6-2 or TRBV6-3, the J gene TRBJ1-1; D gene ambiguous. The CDR3 contains 14 residues. The V end was cut by 2 bases, the J end by 0 bases, with 7 bases between. Germline V gene data show CDR1 as MNHEY and CDR2 as SVGEGT. DNA of the CDR3: TGTGCCAGCAGTTACGTCCAGATGAACACTGAAGCTTTCTTT. It specifies CASSYVQMNTEAFF.

As concerns this clonotype: One end of the junction varies from germline; a read error may be responsible. The V and J genes are TRBV7-9 and TRBJ1-4; 7 bases align to TRBD1. CDR1 and CDR2 (germline): SEHNR, FQNEAQ (reference sequence). The CDR3 is 15 residues long. The CDR3 bases are TGTGCCAGCAGCGGACAGGACCCCCTGGTGGAAAACCTGTTTTTT. Translating it yields CASSGQDPLVENLFF.

The rearrangement joins TRBV15 to TRBJ2-7; TRBD2 is a possible D gene (6 bases). Per the germline V gene, CDR1 is LNHNV and CDR2 is YYDKDF (reference sequence). The CDR3 totals 17 residues. The V end lost 0 bases, the J end lost 2 bases, and 17 bases lay between the germline ends. DNA for the CDR3: TGTGCCACCAGCAGAGATAAAGGCGGGACGATTACCTACGAGCAGTACTTC. It codes for CATSRDKGGTITYEQYF.

V usage is TRBV5-1 and J usage is TRBJ2-7; tentatively, D is TRBD1 (6 bases). Deletions cut 1 base from V and 6 bases from J, with 14 bases between. CDR1 is SGHRS and CDR2 is YFSETQ in the germline V gene. This CDR3 spans 14 amino acids. The CDR3 DNA reads as TGCGCCAGCAGCTTGACAGGGACGACGGTCGAGCAGTACTTC. As protein: CASSLTGTTVEQYF.

This clonotype was observed at least ten times. The chain uses TRBV5-1 and TRBJ2-1; D is tentatively TRBD1 or TRBD2 (5 bases each). Germline-derived CDR1 and CDR2 are SGHRS and YFSETQ. V gave up 0 bases and J gave up 9 bases, with 19 bases separating them. The CDR3 sequence is 16 residues long. Here the CDR3 reads CASSLGTSLGQGEQFF. The DNA of the CDR3 is TGCGCCAGCAGCTTGGGGACTTCCCTCGGGCAGGGTGAGCAGTTCTTC.

This clonotype came up many times. V and J are TRBV7-2 and TRBJ2-3; D gene uncertain. V was shortened by 5 bases and J by 0 bases, with 9 bases between the two germline ends. From germline, CDR1 is SGHTA and CDR2 FQGNSA. This CDR3 comprises 14 residues. The CDR3: CASSPTHSTDTQYF. CDR3 coding DNA: TGTGCCAGCAGCCCAACGCATAGCACAGATACGCAGTATTTT.

J is TRBJ2-3 and V is TRBV18; 8 bases line up with TRBD2. CDR1 is KGHSH and CDR2 is LQKENI in the germline V gene. Unmatched junction bases numbered 3, after V lost 0 bases and J lost 1 base. The CDR3 spans 16 residues. DNA for the CDR3: TGTGCCAGCTCACCACCGAACGGGAGGGGCACAGATACGCAGTATTTT. It codes for CASSPPNGRGTDTQYF.

This clonotype was observed a handful of times. This rearrangement joins TRBV7-2 to TRBJ1-6; D may be TRBD1 (5 bases). CDR3 length: 15 residues. Germline V CDR1 and CDR2: SGHTA, FQGNSA. The V end lost 2 bases, the J end lost 8 bases, and 13 bases lay between the germline ends. DNA of the CDR3: TGTGCCAGCAGCTTAATCGGGGGTACGGATTCACCCCTCCACTTT. It codes for CASSLIGGTDSPLHF.

In its sample, this clonotype was seen many times. The chain couples TRBV7-3 to TRBJ2-7; D gene uncertain. CDR3 length equals 13 residues. Germline V gives CDR1 SGHTA, CDR2 FQGTGA. V lost 5 bases and J lost 2, with 10 bases in between. The CDR3 DNA reads TGTGCCAGCAGCGTAGGTGGAGCCTACGAGCAGTACTTC. Amino acid sequence: CASSVGGAYEQYF.

This clonotype was observed many times. The CDR3 region has the DNA TGCAGCCGGCTTTGGAACGGTGAGCAGTTCTTC. Encoded protein: CSRLWNGEQFF. The chain carries TRBV29-1 and TRBJ2-1; D gene uncertain. The ends were cut back, 8 bases at V and 9 bases at J, with 14 bases in the middle. This CDR3 is 11 amino acids long. Germline values: CDR1 SQVTM, CDR2 ANQGSEA.

This clonotype was observed a few times. The rearrangement uses TRBV5-1 and TRBJ2-4; D unclear. Per germline, CDR1 SGHRS and CDR2 YFSETQ. The CDR3 runs to 18 residues. Trimming removed 0 bases from V and 0 bases from J, with 16 bases in between. The CDR3 sequence: CASSLGYHPALAKNIQYF. CDR3 in DNA: TGCGCCAGCAGCTTGGGCTATCACCCAGCTCTAGCCAAAAACATTCAGTACTTC.

This clonotype was counted at least ten times. The chain carries TRBV29-1 and TRBJ2-5; 8 nucleotides align to TRBD1. With V trimmed by 5 bases and J by 3 bases, 5 bases remained unmatched. CDR1 and CDR2 (germline): SQVTM, ANQGSEA. CDR3 length: 13 residues. DNA of the CDR3: TGCAGCGTTCCGGACAGGGTCAAAGAGACCCAGTACTTC. Encoded protein: CSVPDRVKETQYF.

A remark on this clonotype: An end of the junction differs from the germline gene, which may be a read error. The J gene is TRBJ1-2, the V gene TRBV7-9; D remains unclear. This CDR3 comprises 12 residues. Germline CDR1 reads SEHNR; CDR2 reads FQNEAQ (reference sequence). The CDR3 coding sequence is TGTGCCAGCAGCCAGGTGGCACAAACTCGGGACTTC. Residues: CASSQVAQTRDF.

This clonotype was observed many times. The chain couples TRBV7-2 to TRBJ2-3; D is unresolved. V shed 5 bases and J shed 3 bases, with 6 bases lying between them. The V gene's germline CDR1 is SGHTA and CDR2 FQGNSA. The CDR3 consists of 12 residues. Here the CDR3 reads CASSLYTDTQYF. The CDR3 nucleotides read TGTGCCAGCAGCCTATATACAGATACGCAGTATTTT.

The sample holds a few counts of this clonotype. The V call is TRBV7-2, the J call TRBJ2-1; 14 bases map to TRBD2. CDR1 SGHTA and CDR2 FQGNSA come from the germline V gene. This CDR3 has 16 residues. After removal of 5 bases from V and 9 bases from J, the junction contained 9 bases not matched to a gene. The CDR3 nucleotides read TGTGCCAGCAGCCTAGAGGGACTAGCGGGAGTAGGTGAGCAGTTCTTC. Encoded protein: CASSLEGLAGVGEQFF. Combining the CDR3 with reference TRBV7-2 and TRBJ2-1 gives the whole variable domain GAGVSQSPSNKVTEKGKDVELRCDPISGHTALYWYRQSLGQGLEFLIYFQGNSAPDKSGLPSDRFSAERTGGSVSTLTIQRTQQEDSAVYLCASSLEGLAGVGEQFFGPGTRLTVL.

This clonotype has more than one count but fewer than ten. The chain joins TRBV4-2 to TRBJ2-1; TRBD2 is a possible D gene (6 bases). The CDR3 extends over 17 amino acids. V lost 1 base and J 0 bases, leaving 13 bases between the germline ends. CDR1 LGHNA and CDR2 YNFKEQ come from the germline V gene. The DNA for the CDR3 is TGTGCCAGCAGCCAAGTTCAGGTGCGGGGCTCCTACAATGAGCAGTTCTTC. The encoded protein is CASSQVQVRGSYNEQFF.

In this sample, this clonotype turned up many times. The chain employs TRBV10-3 and TRBJ2-1, with D perhaps matching TRBD1 (5 bases). The CDR3 consists of 13 residues. Germline CDR1 and CDR2: ENHRY and SYGVKD. Deletions cut 5 bases from V and 7 bases from J, with 12 bases between. The CDR3 sequence: CAISQQGRNEQFF. DNA for the CDR3: TGTGCCATCAGTCAGCAGGGCAGGAATGAGCAGTTCTTC.

In this sample, this clonotype turned up a few times. The gene calls are TRBV18 and TRBJ2-5, with a tentative D call TRBD2 (6 bases). The V gene's germline CDR1 is KGHSH and CDR2 LQKENI. This CDR3 has 13 residues. The V gene lost 1 base and the J gene lost 10 bases, with 13 bases spanning the gap. The DNA for the CDR3 is TGTGCCAGCTCACCACTTTCTAGCGCGGACCAGTACTTC. This sequence encodes CASSPLSSADQYF.

This clonotype was counted only a few times. The genes are TRBV7-2 and TRBJ1-2, with 7 bases aligning to TRBD1. CDR1 SGHTA and CDR2 FQGNSA come from the germline V gene. CDR3 size: 15 residues. The V and J ends lost 3 bases and 0 bases, in that order; junction bases with no gene match: 4. CDR3 region: CASSFGTVANYGYTF. CDR3 bases: TGTGCCAGCAGCTTCGGGACAGTAGCTAACTATGGCTACACCTTC.

This clonotype has a handful of counts. The chain has TRBV20-1 and TRBJ2-5; D remains ambiguous. CDR3 size: 14 residues. V lost 0 bases and J 7 bases, leaving 15 bases between the germline ends. Germline CDR1 is DFQATT and CDR2 is SNEGSKA (reference sequence). The CDR3 DNA reads as TGCAGTGCTAGAGATCGACTGGGGATGGGGACCCAGTACTTC. It is translated as CSARDRLGMGTQYF.

The genes are TRBV29-1 and TRBJ2-7; D is tentatively TRBD1 or TRBD2 (5 bases each). The CDR3 totals 14 residues. Per germline, CDR1 SQVTM and CDR2 ANQGSEA. With 5 bases removed from V and 0 bases from J, the gap between germline ends came to 14 bases. CDR3 DNA sequence: TGCAGCGTTTCCGAGGGGTGGAGCTCCTACGAGCAGTACTTC. Its protein product is CSVSEGWSSYEQYF.

On this clonotype itself: A read error is possible here, since a much larger clone lies one base away. This rearrangement joins TRBV20-1 to TRBJ2-3; no clear D gene. Trimming pared 5 bases from V and 0 bases from J, leaving 9 bases between. From germline, CDR1 is DFQATT and CDR2 SNEGSKA (reference sequence). There are 13 residues in the CDR3. The CDR3 spells CSASDWSTDTQYF. For the CDR3, the DNA is TGCAGTGCTTCAGACTGGAGCACAGATACGCAGTATTTT.

This clonotype has more than one count but fewer than ten. This rearrangement joins TRBV7-2 to TRBJ1-5; maybe TRBD1 (5 bases). Germline V gene lookup returns CDR1 SGHTA and CDR2 FQGNSA. The CDR3 runs to 17 residues. V was clipped by 5 bases and J by 3 bases, with 20 bases between them. The CDR3 protein is CASSHGSGPIINQPQHF. The CDR3 DNA sequence: TGTGCCAGCAGCCATGGCTCGGGACCTATTATCAATCAGCCCCAGCATTTT.